Here is one T cell receptor (beta chain) with its context. The sample is drawn from a study of blood T cell repertoires in COVID-19. CDR3 size: 13 residues. Germline V gene lookup returns CDR1 MDHEN and CDR2 SYDVKM. V was shortened by 8 bases and J by 0 bases, with 8 bases between the two germline ends. Clones were sequenced by immunoSEQ multiplex PCR, and TCRdb holds only the in-frame ones, with some missing. The data contain about 360,000 clones, around 87% of them singletons. The source material was PBMCs or T cells enriched from blood (not recorded which). The TCR originated in a man aged 40-49 years in a cohort exposed to, infected with or recovered from COVID-19 (not recorded which). The gene calls are TRBV28 and TRBJ2-1, with TRBD2 as a possible D gene (5 bases). The CDR3 reads CASEGASYNEQFF. CDR3 in DNA: TGTGCCAGCGAGGGCGCCTCCTACAATGAGCAGTTCTTC.